This TCR beta chain was recorded in a study of shared clonotypes between healthy human individuals. Looking at the study overall: Each donor had three CD4 naive, three CD4 memory, two CD8 naive and one CD8 memory plate.

This clone was seen only once. No antigen is known for it. Notes on the study in general: In this cohort, only blood was sampled, and tissue repertoires likely differ.

CDR1 SGDLS and CDR2 YYNGEE come from the germline V gene. The germline V and J ends were trimmed by 3 bases and 4 bases, with 13 bases remaining between them. The length of the CDR3 is 15 residues. Measured with immunoSEQ multiplex PCR; TCRdb has only the in-frame clones, and not every one. Of approximately 720,000 clones in the sample, roughly nine tenths are singletons; the top ten hold roughly 22%. Naive CD8 populations comprised CD45RO-negative cells positively selected for CCR7, excluding terminally differentiated effector memory CD45RA+ cells. Sequencing used naive CD8+ T cells sorted from blood. The receptor's source is a man aged 25 to 45 in good health. The rearrangement uses TRBV9 and TRBJ2-2; possibly TRBD2 for D (6 bases). The CDR3 here is CASSETGTLTGELFF. The CDR3 bases are TGTGCCAGCAGCGAAACCGGGACTCTCACCGGGGAGCTGTTTTTT.